This T cell receptor beta chain was recovered during a study of CD8 T cells in ankylosing spondylitis. Quantitative barcoded 5'-RACE was used to prepare TCR beta libraries. Each CDR3 protein gets one entry after TCRdb re-called the 5' RACE reads with MiXCR. This table holds under 250,000 distinct CDR3 sequences, around a quarter found once. Study-wide findings and caveats: Earlier work had already found some motif variants in reactive arthritis synovial fluid and blood. A TCR beta motif made of about eight highly homologous variants seemed typical of ankylosing spondylitis blood. CD8+ cells made up the disease-linked clones, which were relatively rare in peripheral blood.

The CDR3 length is 14 residues. Germline CDR1 LGHNA, CDR2 YSLEER. Between the trimmed V and J ends, which lost 4 bases and 2 bases, there was a span of 12 bases. As regards this clonotype: Its specificity is unknown.

This receptor was identified in a male donor with ankylosing spondylitis or in good health (not recorded which). Sequences were obtained from blood, either unsorted or a sorted T cell fraction (not recorded which). V and J are TRBV4-3 and TRBJ2-7; a possible D gene is TRBD1 (5 bases). Written as DNA, the CDR3 is TGCGCCAGCAGCCCAAAAGACAGAGCCTACGAGCAGTACTTC. Amino acids: CASSPKDRAYEQYF.